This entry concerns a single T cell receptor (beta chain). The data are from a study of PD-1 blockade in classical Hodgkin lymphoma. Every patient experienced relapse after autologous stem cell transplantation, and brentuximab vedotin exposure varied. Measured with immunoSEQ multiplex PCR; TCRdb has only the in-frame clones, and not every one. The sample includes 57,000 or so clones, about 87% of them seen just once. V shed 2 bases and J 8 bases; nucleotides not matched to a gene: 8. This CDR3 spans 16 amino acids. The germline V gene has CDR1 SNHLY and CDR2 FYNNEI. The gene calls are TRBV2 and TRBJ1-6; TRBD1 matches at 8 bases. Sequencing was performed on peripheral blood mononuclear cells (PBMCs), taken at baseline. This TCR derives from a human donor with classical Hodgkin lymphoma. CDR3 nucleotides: TGTGCCAGCAGTGAAAGATCGACAGGGGCCCATTCACCCCTCCACTTT. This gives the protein CASSERSTGAHSPLHF.